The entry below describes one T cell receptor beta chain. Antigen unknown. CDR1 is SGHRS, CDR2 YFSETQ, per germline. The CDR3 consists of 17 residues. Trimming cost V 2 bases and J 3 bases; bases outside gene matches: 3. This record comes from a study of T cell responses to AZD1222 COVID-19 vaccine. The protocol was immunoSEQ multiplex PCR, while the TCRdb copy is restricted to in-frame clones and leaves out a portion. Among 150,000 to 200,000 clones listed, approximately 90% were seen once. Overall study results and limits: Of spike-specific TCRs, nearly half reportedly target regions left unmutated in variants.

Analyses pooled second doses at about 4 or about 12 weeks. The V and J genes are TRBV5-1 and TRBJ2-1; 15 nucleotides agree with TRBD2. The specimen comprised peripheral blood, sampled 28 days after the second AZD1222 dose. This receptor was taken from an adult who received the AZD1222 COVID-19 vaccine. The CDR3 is CASSFGLAGGRYNEQFF. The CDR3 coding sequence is TGCGCCAGCAGCTTCGGACTAGCGGGGGGGCGCTACAATGAGCAGTTCTTC. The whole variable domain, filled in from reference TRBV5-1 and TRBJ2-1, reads KAGVTQTPRYLIKTRGQQVTLSCSPISGHRSVSWYQQTPGQGLQFLFEYFSETQRNKGNFPGRFSGRQFSNSRSEMNVSTLELGDSALYLCASSFGLAGGRYNEQFFGPGTRLTVL.